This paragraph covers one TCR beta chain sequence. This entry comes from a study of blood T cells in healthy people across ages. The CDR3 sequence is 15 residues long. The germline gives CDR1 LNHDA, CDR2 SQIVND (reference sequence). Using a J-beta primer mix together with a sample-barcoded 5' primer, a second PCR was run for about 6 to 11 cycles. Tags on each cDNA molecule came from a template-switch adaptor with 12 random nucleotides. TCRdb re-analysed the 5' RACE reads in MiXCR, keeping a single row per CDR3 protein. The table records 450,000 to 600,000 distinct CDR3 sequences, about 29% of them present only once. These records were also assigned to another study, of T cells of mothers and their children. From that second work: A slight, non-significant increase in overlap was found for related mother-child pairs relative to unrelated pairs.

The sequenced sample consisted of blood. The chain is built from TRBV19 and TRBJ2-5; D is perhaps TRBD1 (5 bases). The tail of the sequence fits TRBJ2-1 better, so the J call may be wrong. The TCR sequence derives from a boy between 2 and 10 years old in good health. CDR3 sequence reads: CASTIGVYSLDEQFF. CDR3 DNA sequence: TGTGCCAGTACGATAGGGGTCTACTCCTTGGATGAGCAGTTCTTC.